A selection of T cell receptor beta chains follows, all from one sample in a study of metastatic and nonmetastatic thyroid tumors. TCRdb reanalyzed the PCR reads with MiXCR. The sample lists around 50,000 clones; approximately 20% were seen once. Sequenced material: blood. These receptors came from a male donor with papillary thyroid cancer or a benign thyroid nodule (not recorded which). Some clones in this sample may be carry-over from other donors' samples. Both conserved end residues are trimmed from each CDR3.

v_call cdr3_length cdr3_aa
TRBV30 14 AWMSPLGPRGETQY
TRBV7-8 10 ASTLGSYEQY
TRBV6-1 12 ASSGYTRVVTIY
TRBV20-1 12 SASGDLPNSPLH
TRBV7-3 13 ASGDSGVNTGELF
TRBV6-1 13 ASSEALQGADTQY
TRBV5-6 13 ASSLQVISGSPLH
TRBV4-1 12 ASSQPGRNYGYT
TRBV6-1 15 ASSYRQGAVGNQPQH
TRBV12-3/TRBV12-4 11 ASTIGYSTEAF
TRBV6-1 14 AIRDRGPTLNTEAF
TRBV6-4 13 ASSESPGGRDTQY
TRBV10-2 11 ASSEKAAGPQH
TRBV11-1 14 ASSLIRPAGANVLT
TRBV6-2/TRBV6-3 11 ASSFQGSSGQY
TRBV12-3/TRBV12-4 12 ASSSTVYLYGYT
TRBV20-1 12 SAESRDRFSPLH
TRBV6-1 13 ASSKIASGRGEQY
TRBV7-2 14 ASSLVVGLPLDTQY
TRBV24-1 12 ATSAPDVADTQY
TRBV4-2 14 ASSQADQGVIIEAF
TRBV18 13 ASSPGTGIDTEAF
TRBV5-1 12 ASSLVGSGNTIY
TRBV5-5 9 ASSLMGEQY
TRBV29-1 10 SVSDRFYEQY
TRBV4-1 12 ASSQAPGGWEQY
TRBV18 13 ASSPGPGPFYEQY
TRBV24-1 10 ATSSGTTESF
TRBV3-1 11 ASSQDAVMGYT
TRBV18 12 ASSLGASSYEQY
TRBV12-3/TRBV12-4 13 ASSLGSSGSHEQY
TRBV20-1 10 SARDLRESYT
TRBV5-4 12 ASSSRGLTDTQY
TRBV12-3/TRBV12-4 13 ASSRDTGAPCGYT
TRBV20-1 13 SARDRGRDNEKLF
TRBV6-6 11 ASSYSAGYGYT
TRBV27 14 ATRDTNISSNEKLF
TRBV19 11 ASSISNYSPLH
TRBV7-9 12 ASSVGGVDGGYT
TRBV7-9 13 ASSQVTGLAYEQY
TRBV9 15 ASSVVAMGTTNEKLF
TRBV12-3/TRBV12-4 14 ASSFWRLICTGELF
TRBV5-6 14 ASSSLGTGNNYGYT
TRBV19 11 ATRTSGGDDQF
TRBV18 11 ASSPQGGNGYT
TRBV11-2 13 ASSPEGQGNTEAF